The sequence of this T cell receptor beta chain was determined in a study of T cells in Graves' hyperthyroidism and ophthalmopathy. V lost 2 bases and J 4 bases, leaving 12 bases between the germline ends. This CDR3 has 14 amino acids. Germline CDR1 is SGHRS and CDR2 is YFSETQ. This clonotype was counted at least ten times. Amplification targeted TCR beta CDR3 regions from RNA transcripts. The TCR CDR3 was amplified in a first-round RT-PCR using the HTBI primer set. One entry per CDR3 protein results from TCRdb running MiXCR on the multiplex PCR reads. In the table there are fewer than 550,000 distinct CDR3 sequences, 15% to 17% of which are singletons.

The TCR originated in a woman between 18 and 29 years old with Graves' hyperthyroidism. The gene calls are TRBV5-1 and TRBJ1-1; no definite D call. Sequencing used blood. The CDR3 DNA is TGCGCCAGCAGCTTAGCCAGAATCGGCACTGAAGCTTTCTTT. Protein sequence: CASSLARIGTEAFF.